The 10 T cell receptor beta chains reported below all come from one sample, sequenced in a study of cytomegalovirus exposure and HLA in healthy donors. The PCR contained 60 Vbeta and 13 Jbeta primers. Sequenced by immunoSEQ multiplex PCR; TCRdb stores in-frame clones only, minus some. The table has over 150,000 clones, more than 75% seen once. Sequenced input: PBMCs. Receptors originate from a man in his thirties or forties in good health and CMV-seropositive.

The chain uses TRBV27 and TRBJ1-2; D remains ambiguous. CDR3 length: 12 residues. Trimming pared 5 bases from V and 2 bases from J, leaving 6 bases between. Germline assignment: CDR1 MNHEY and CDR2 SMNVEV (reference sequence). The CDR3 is CASSPGNYGYTF. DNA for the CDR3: TGTGCCAGCAGTCCCGGGAACTATGGCTACACCTTC.

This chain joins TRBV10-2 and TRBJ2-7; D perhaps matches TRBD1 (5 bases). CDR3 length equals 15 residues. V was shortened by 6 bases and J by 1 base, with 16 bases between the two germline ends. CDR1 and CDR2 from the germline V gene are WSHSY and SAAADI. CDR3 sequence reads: CASRQYRGSSYEQYF. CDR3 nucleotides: TGCGCCAGCAGACAGTATAGGGGTTCGTCCTACGAGCAGTACTTC.

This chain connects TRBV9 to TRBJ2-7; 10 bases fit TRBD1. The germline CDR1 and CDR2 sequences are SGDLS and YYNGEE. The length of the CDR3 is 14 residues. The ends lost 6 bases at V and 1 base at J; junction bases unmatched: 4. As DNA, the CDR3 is TGTGCCAGCAACGAGGGACAGGGGTCCTACGAGCAGTACTTC. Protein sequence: CASNEGQGSYEQYF. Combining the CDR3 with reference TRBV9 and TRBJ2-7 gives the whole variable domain DSGVTQTPKHLITATGQRVTLRCSPRSGDLSVYWYQQSLDQGLQFLIQYYNGEERAKGNILERFSAQQFPDLHSELNLSSLELGDSALYFCASNEGQGSYEQYFGPGTRLTVT.

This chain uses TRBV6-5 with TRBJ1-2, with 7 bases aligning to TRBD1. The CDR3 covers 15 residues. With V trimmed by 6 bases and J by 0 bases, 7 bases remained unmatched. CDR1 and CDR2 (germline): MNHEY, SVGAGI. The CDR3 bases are TGTGCCAGCAGGCCCGGGGACAGTTCTAACTATGGCTACACCTTC. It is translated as CASRPGDSSNYGYTF.

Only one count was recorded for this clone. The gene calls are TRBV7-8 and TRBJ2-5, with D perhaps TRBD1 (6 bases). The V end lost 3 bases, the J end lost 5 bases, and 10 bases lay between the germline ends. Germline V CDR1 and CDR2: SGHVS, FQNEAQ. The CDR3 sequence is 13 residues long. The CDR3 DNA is TGTGCCAGCAGCTTTCCAGGGGATGAGACCCAGTACTTC. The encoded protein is CASSFPGDETQYF.

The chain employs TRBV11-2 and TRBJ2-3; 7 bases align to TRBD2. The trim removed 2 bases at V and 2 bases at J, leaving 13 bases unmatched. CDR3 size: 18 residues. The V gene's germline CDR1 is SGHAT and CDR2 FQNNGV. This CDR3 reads CASSLLSLAGVTTDTQYF. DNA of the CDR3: TGTGCCAGCAGCTTACTTTCGTTGGCGGGAGTGACCACAGATACGCAGTATTTT.

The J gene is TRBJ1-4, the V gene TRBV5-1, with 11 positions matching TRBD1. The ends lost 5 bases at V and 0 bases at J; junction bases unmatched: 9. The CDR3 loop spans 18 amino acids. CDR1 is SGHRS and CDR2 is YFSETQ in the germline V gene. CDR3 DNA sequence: TGCGCCAGCAGTTGGATGTCGGGACAGGGGGCAACTAATGAAAAACTGTTTTTT. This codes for CASSWMSGQGATNEKLFF.

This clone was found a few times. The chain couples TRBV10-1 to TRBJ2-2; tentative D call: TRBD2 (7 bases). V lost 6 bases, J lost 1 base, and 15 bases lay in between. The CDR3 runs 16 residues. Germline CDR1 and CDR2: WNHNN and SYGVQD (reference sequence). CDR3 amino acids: CASSSNGGLNTGELFF. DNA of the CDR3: TGCGCCAGCAGCAGTAACGGGGGGCTGAACACCGGGGAGCTGTTTTTT.

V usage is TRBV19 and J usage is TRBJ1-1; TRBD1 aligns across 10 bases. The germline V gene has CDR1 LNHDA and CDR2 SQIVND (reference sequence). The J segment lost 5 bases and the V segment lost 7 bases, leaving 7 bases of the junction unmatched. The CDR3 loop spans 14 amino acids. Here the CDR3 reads CASTMTGGTTEAFF. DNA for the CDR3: TGTGCCAGTACCATGACAGGGGGCACGACTGAAGCTTTCTTT.

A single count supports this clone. The CDR3, as DNA: TGTGCCAGCAGCCCCCGGGTCCTGTCCTCGAGAACTGAAGCTTTCTTT. Translated, it gives CASSPRVLSSRTEAFF. V usage is TRBV7-2 and J usage is TRBJ1-1; D remains ambiguous. Germline V gives CDR1 SGHTA, CDR2 FQGNSA. The CDR3 has 16 amino acids. Trimming removed 5 bases from V and 5 bases from J, with 21 bases in between.